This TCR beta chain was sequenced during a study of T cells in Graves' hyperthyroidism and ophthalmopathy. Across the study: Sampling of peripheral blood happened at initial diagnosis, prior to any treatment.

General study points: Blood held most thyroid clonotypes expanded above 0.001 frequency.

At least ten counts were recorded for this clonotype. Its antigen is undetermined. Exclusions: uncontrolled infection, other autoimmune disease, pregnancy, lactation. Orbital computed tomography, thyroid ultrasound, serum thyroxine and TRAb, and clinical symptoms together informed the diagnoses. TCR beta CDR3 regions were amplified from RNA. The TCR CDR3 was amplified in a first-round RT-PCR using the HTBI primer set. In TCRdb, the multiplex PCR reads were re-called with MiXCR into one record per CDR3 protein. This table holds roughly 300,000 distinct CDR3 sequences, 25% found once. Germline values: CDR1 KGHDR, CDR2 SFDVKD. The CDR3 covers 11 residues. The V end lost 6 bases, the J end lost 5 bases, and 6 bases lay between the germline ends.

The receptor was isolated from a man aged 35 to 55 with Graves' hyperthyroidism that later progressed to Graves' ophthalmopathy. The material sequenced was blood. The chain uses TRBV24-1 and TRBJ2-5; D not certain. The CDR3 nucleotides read TGTGCCACCAGTCAGAGGGAGACCCAGTACTTC. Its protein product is CATSQRETQYF.